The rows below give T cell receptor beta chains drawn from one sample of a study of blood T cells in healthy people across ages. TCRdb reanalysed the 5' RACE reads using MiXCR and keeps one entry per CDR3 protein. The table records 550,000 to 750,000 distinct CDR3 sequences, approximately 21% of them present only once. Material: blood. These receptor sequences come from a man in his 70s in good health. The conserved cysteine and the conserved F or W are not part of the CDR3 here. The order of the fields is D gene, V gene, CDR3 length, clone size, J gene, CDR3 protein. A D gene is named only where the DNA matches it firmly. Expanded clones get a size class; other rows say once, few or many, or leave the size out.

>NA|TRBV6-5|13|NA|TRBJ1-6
ASSYRQQEGSPLH
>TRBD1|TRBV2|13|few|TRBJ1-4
ASSEPGGPNEKLF
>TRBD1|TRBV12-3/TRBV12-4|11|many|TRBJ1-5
ASRDRGYQPQH
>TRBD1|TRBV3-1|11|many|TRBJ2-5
ASSLNRGPPQY
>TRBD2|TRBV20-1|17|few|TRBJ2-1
SAFSSGLAGGQHYNEQF
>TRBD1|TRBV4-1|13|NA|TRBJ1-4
ASSQAGQGGEKLF
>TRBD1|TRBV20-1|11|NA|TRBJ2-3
SAVRDRADTQY
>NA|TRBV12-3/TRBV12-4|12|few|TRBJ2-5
ASSRMGGGETQY
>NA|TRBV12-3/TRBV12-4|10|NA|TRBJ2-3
ASSYLRDAQY
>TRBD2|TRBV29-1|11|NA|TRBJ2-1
SVEGGSGNEQF
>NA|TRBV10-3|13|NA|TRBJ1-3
AISAGPTAGNTIY
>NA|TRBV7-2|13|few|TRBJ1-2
ASSLALDGNYGYT
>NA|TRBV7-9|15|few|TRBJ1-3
ASSLDFQGLSGNTIY
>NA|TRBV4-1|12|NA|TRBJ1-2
ASAPGELIGGYT
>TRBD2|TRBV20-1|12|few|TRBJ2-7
SASPTSGPYEQY
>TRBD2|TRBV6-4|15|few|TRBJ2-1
ASSVASGGSSYNEQF
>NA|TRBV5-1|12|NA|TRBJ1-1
ASSSLDMNTEAF
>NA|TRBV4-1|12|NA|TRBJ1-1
ASSQGARGTEAF
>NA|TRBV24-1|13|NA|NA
ATSDPGHKYNEQF
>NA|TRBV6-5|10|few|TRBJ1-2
ASRGRKGGYA
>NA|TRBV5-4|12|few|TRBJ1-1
ASSFADSNTEAF
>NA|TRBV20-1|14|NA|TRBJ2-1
SARDLRGGRGNEQF
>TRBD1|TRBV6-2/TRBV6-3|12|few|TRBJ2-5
ASRMDRRQETQY
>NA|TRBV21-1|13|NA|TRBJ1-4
ASSKVRDSSEKLF
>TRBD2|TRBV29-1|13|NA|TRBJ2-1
SVEVSGSSYNEQF
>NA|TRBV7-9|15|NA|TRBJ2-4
ASSLGELQFSKNIQY
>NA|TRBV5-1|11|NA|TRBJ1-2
ASSLGQTGGYT
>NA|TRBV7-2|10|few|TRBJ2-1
ASSQQGYEQF
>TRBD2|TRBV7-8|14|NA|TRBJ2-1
ASSLVTREIYNEQF
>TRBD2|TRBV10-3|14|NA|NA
AVSEGSAGGPGEQF
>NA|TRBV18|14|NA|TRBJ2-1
ASSPFSTVADNEQF
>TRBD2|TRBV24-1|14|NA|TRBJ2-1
ATSDAPGTNYNEQF
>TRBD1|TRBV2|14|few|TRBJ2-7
ASSGLGQGISYEQY
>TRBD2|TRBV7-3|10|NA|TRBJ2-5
ASSIPSGTLF
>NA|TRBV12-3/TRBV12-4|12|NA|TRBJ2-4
ASSFDATKNIQY
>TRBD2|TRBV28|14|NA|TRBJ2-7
ASSPPGLAGRSEQY
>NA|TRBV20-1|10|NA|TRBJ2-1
SASTRAGEQF
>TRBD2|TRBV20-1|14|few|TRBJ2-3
SASRAGGPRTDTQY
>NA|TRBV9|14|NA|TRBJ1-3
ASSPHRQSSGNTIY
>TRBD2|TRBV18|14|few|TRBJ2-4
ASSPSLAVAKNIQY
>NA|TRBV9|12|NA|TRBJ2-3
ASSVKGNTDTQY
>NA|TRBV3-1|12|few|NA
ASSQGRTGVEQY
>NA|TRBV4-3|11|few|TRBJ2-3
ASSQESTDTQY
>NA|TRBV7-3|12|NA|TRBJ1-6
ASSLSNQGTPLH
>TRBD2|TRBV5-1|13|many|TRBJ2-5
ASSLERAGVETQY
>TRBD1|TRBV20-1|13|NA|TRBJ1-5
SASTGDGGNQPQH
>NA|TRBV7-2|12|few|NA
ASSPGGAYNEQF
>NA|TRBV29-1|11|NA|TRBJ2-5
SVAKGYQETQY
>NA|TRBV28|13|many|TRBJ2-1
ASSPPSTGRNEQF
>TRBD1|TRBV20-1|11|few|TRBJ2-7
SASAGTGNEQY
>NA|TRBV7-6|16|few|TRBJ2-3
ASSLAILQGVGTDTQY
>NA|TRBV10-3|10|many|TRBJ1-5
AIRTANQPQH
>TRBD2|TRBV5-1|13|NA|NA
ASSSLAGEYNEQF
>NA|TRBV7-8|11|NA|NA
ASSLQVANEQF
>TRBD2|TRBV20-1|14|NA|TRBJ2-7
SARVLAGGTSYEQY